This T cell receptor beta chain comes out of a study of identical twins. Points from the study as a whole: Memory repertoires lacked the insertion deficit that abundant cord blood beta clonotypes showed.

On this clonotype: Its antigen remains unknown. Because the CDR3's place on the DNA is in doubt, the DNA is left out and the CDR3 is given as listed by TCRdb.

CDR1 is MNHEY, CDR2 SMNVEV, per germline (reference sequence). 14 amino acids form the CDR3, both terminal residues included. TCRdb passed the 5' RACE reads through MiXCR, listing each CDR3 protein once. This table has 700,000 or so distinct CDR3 sequences, 8.5% to 9.5% appearing once. The data also belong to a second study, concerning yellow fever vaccine responses in identical twins.

This clonotype originated in a woman in her late teens or twenties in good health. The sequenced sample was PBMCs. The chain recombines TRBV27 with TRBJ2-1; the table calls TRBD1, which could not be checked here. This CDR3 reads CASSWVGPGNERFF.